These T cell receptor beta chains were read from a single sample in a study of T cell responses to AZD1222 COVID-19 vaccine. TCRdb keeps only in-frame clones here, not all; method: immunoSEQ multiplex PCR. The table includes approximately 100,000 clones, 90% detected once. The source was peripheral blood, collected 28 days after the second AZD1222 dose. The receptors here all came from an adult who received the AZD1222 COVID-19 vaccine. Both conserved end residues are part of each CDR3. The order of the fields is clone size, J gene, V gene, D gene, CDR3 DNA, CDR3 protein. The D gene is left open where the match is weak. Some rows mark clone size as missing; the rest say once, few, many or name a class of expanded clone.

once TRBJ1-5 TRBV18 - TGTGCCAGCTCACCGCAATCAGAGGGAGAGCCCCAGCATTTT CASSPQSEGEPQHF
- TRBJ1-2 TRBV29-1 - TGCAGCGTCGTTCGCGAGGACTATGGCTACACCTTC CSVVREDYGYTF
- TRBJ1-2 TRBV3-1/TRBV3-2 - TGTGCCAGCAGCCAAGAGAAAGTCCCACCGTTCGGGGGCTACACCTTC CASSQEKVPPFGGYTF
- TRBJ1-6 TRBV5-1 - TGCGCCAGCAGCCACGGCCGGACAGTGGGGTCACCCCTCCACTTT CASSHGRTVGSPLHF
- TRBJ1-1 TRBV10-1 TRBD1 TGCGCCAGCAGGGGGGACAGGGTATGCGGTGAAGCTTTCTTT CASRGDRVCGEAFF
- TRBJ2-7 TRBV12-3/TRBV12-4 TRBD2 TGTGCCAGCCAACGGGCGGGGGGAGAGCAGTACTTC CASQRAGGEQYF
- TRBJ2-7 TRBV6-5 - TGTGCCAGCCGTTCTAGGGTTCCCTACGAGCAGTACTTC CASRSRVPYEQYF
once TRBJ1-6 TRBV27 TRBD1 TGTGCCAGCAGTCCGCAAACAGGGGTGAATTCACCCCTCCACTTT CASSPQTGVNSPLHF
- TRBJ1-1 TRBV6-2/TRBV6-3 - TGTGCCAGCAGTTATACCTTGCGACAGGAAGCTTTCTTT CASSYTLRQEAFF
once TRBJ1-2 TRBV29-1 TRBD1 TGCAGCGTTGGGGGACAGGGGTATGGCTACACCTTC CSVGGQGYGYTF
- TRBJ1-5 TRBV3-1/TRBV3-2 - TGTGCCAGCAGCCATAGTAGCCCCAGGTTCAGCAATCAGCCCCAGCATTTT CASSHSSPRFSNQPQHF
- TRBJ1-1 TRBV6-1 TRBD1 TGTGCCAGCAGTGCGACCGGGACAGGTAACACTGAAGCTTTCTTT CASSATGTGNTEAFF
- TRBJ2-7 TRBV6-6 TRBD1 TGTGCCAGCAGTTACTCCGGACAGGGTGACGAGCAGTACTTC CASSYSGQGDEQYF
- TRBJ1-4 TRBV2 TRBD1 TGTGCCAGCAGTTTCGACAGGGCGAATGAAAAACTGTTTTTT CASSFDRANEKLFF
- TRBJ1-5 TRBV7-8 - TGTGCCAGCAGCTTAGTGACGGACGAAGAAAATCAGCCCCAGCATTTT CASSLVTDEENQPQHF